This TCR beta chain is from a study of PD-1 blockade in classical Hodgkin lymphoma. With no exception, relapse followed autologous stem cell transplantation in all patients, and brentuximab vedotin exposure varied. CDR1 SGHNT and CDR2 YYREEE come from the germline V gene (reference sequence). This CDR3 spans 17 amino acids. V was trimmed by 4 bases and J by 0 bases, leaving 17 bases between them. Measured with immunoSEQ multiplex PCR; TCRdb has only the in-frame clones, and not every one. The repertoire consists of roughly 25,000 clones, with approximately 82% occurring once and the leading ten covering roughly 10%. Study-wide results and caveats: Complete responders' diversity at baseline resembled that of newly diagnosed patients. The study found that TCR diversity rose significantly by C4D1 in CD4+ but not CD8+ cells. Still unresolved is the cause of the repertoire differences, which may be disease activity or prior therapy.

About this clone: The antigen is not known.

The clonotype was recovered from a human donor with classical Hodgkin lymphoma. The chain has TRBV5-4 and TRBJ1-3; TRBD1 is a possible D gene (6 bases). The starting material was peripheral blood mononuclear cells (PBMCs), obtained before the second cycle of nivolumab. This CDR3 reads CASSLLGGGHSGNTIYF. Here the CDR3 DNA reads TGTGCCAGCAGCCTTTTGGGTGGGGGCCACTCTGGAAACACCATATATTTT.